These T cell receptor beta chains were read from a single sample in a study of cytomegalovirus exposure and HLA in healthy donors. The method was immunoSEQ multiplex PCR; TCRdb's version includes in-frame clones alone and lacks a portion of them. The table includes more than 140,000 clones, over 70% detected once. Sequenced: PBMCs. These TCRs come from a man aged 25-45 years in good health and CMV-seropositive. Both conserved end residues are part of each CDR3. A D gene is named only where the DNA matches it firmly. The size of a clone is reported for some rows only, either as once, few or many, or as a class for expanded clones.

NA	TRBV29-1	NA	TRBJ2-1	CSAGEGQFF	TGCAGCGCAGGGGAGGGGCAGTTCTTC
TRBD2	TRBV7-9	NA	TRBJ2-7	CASSSAGAYEQYF	TGTGCCAGCAGCTCCGCGGGGGCCTACGAGCAGTACTTC
TRBD2	TRBV7-9	NA	TRBJ2-1	CASSSGLAGVNEQFF	TGTGCCAGCAGCTCTGGACTAGCGGGGGTCAATGAGCAGTTCTTC
TRBD1	TRBV5-4	once	TRBJ2-7	CASSLGTAPYEQYF	TGTGCCAGCAGCCTCGGGACAGCCCCCTACGAGCAGTACTTC
TRBD1	TRBV5-4	once	TRBJ2-6	CASSLGIITGGSGANVLTF	TGTGCCAGCAGCTTGGGGATTATTACAGGGGGGTCTGGGGCCAACGTCCTGACTTTC
NA	TRBV27	NA	TRBJ2-5	CASSPLGAGGETQYF	TGTGCCAGCAGTCCGCTAGGGGCCGGGGGAGAGACCCAGTACTTC
TRBD1	TRBV5-4	NA	TRBJ2-1	CASSRSSLVYGRTGRNEQFF	TGTGCCAGCAGTCGCAGCAGCTTGGTATACGGGCGGACAGGACGCAATGAGCAGTTCTTC
NA	TRBV7-2	NA	TRBJ2-2	CASSFGLPQLFF	TGTGCCAGCAGCTTCGGACTGCCCCAGCTGTTTTTT
NA	TRBV28	few	TRBJ2-7	CASSSNPTIEQYF	TGTGCCAGCTCGAGCAATCCTACGATAGAGCAGTACTTC
TRBD1	TRBV6-5	few	TRBJ1-2	CASSYRDSYGYTF	TGTGCCAGCAGTTACAGGGACAGCTATGGCTACACCTTC
NA	TRBV28	NA	TRBJ2-3	CASTPGLGAILDRDTQYF	TGTGCCAGCACCCCGGGGCTGGGGGCCATTCTTGATCGGGATACGCAGTATTTT
NA	TRBV28	NA	TRBJ2-5	CASSLRGSPEKTQYF	TGTGCCAGCAGTTTAAGGGGGAGTCCAGAAAAGACCCAGTACTTC
TRBD1	TRBV28	NA	TRBJ2-5	CASSSNRGEYF	TGTGCCAGCAGTTCAAACAGGGGGGAGTACTTC
NA	TRBV6-5	NA	TRBJ1-6	CASNLHKNNSPLHF	TGTGCCAGCAATCTCCACAAGAATAATTCACCCCTCCACTTT
TRBD1	TRBV5-4	NA	TRBJ2-7	CASSYNRGYEQYF	TGTGCCAGCAGCTATAACAGGGGATACGAGCAGTACTTC
TRBD2	TRBV15	NA	TRBJ2-3	CATSPLSGGAVTDTQYF	TGTGCCACCAGTCCCCTGAGCGGGGGGGCAGTGACAGATACGCAGTATTTT
NA	TRBV15	NA	TRBJ2-2	CATSRDLGVTNTGELFF	TGTGCCACCAGCAGAGATCTTGGAGTTACGAACACCGGGGAGCTGTTTTTT
TRBD1	TRBV29-1	NA	TRBJ1-1	CSVSSNRGGTEAFF	TGCAGCGTGTCCTCCAACAGGGGAGGCACTGAAGCTTTCTTT
TRBD1	TRBV19	once	TRBJ1-3	CASSTPGGGNTIYF	TGTGCCAGTAGTACCCCAGGGGGGGGAAACACCATATATTTT
NA	TRBV7-2	NA	TRBJ1-1	CASSWLRQNTEAFF	TGTGCCAGCAGCTGGCTTCGACAGAACACTGAAGCTTTCTTT
TRBD2	TRBV10-2	NA	TRBJ2-5	CASSESAGGRETQYF	TGCGCCAGCAGTGAGTCAGCGGGGGGAAGGGAGACCCAGTACTTC
TRBD1	TRBV5-1	NA	TRBJ1-2	CASSWEGQDYGYTF	TGCGCCAGCAGCTGGGAAGGACAGGACTATGGCTACACCTTC
NA	TRBV5-4	NA	TRBJ2-7	CASSSGEGYVIEQYF	TGTGCCAGCAGCTCCGGAGAGGGTTACGTTATCGAGCAGTACTTC
NA	TRBV21-1	NA	TRBJ1-2	CASSKKREQVGLNYGYTF	TGTGCCAGCAGCAAAAAGAGGGAACAAGTTGGCCTTAACTATGGCTACACCTTC
TRBD1	TRBV6-1	NA	TRBJ1-5	CASSDPGTGINQPQHF	TGTGCCAGCAGTGACCCCGGGACAGGGATCAATCAGCCCCAGCATTTT
NA	TRBV30	NA	TRBJ2-3	CAWSVIAGADTQYF	TGTGCCTGGAGTGTAATAGCAGGGGCAGATACGCAGTATTTT
TRBD2	TRBV5-1	NA	TRBJ2-1	CASTPRGIGLAGGGEQFF	TGCGCCAGCACCCCCCGGGGGATAGGACTAGCGGGAGGGGGGGAGCAGTTCTTC
NA	TRBV5-6	NA	TRBJ2-7	CASSFRDHSYEQYF	TGTGCCAGCAGCTTCCGGGATCACTCCTACGAGCAGTACTTC
TRBD1	TRBV27	once	TRBJ2-7	CASSPVTGQGYYEQYF	TGTGCCAGCAGTCCTGTCACGGGACAGGGATACTACGAGCAGTACTTC
NA	TRBV19	few	TRBJ2-7	CASSMGLVYEQYF	TGTGCCAGTAGTATGGGCCTTGTCTACGAGCAGTACTTC
TRBD1	TRBV27	NA	TRBJ1-6	CASSFLPGQGPSPLHF	TGTGCCAGCAGTTTTCTTCCGGGACAGGGGCCTTCACCCCTCCACTTT
TRBD2	TRBV4-1	few	TRBJ2-5	CASSQDLAGGLGTQYF	TGCGCCAGCAGCCAGGATTTAGCGGGGGGGCTGGGGACCCAGTACTTC
TRBD1	TRBV19	few	TRBJ1-5	CASNPQGESYQPQHF	TGTGCCAGTAATCCACAGGGGGAAAGCTATCAGCCCCAGCATTTT
NA	TRBV27	NA	TRBJ2-7	CASSLYSPGDYEQYF	TGTGCCAGCAGTCTTTATTCTCCCGGGGACTACGAGCAGTACTTC
TRBD1	TRBV28	NA	TRBJ1-5	CASSHRTGGNQPQHF	TGTGCCAGCAGCCACCGGACAGGCGGAAATCAGCCCCAGCATTTT
NA	TRBV7-8	NA	TRBJ2-1	CASSYYAGLVSDGEQFF	TGTGCCAGCAGCTATTACGCGGGGTTAGTATCCGACGGTGAGCAGTTCTTC
NA	TRBV6-1	NA	TRBJ1-1	CATGVTEAFF	TGTGCCACCGGTGTCACTGAAGCTTTCTTT
TRBD1	TRBV7-9	NA	TRBJ2-7	CASSLANRGQYEQYF	TGTGCCAGCAGCTTAGCGAACAGGGGGCAGTACGAGCAGTACTTC
TRBD1	TRBV6-1	NA	TRBJ1-4	CASLPGQANEKLFF	TGTGCCAGCTTACCCGGACAGGCTAATGAAAAACTGTTTTTT
TRBD1	TRBV19	NA	TRBJ1-2	CASSPLVRDSNGYTF	TGTGCCAGTAGTCCGCTAGTTAGGGACAGCAATGGCTACACCTTC
NA	TRBV28	NA	TRBJ2-7	CASMFGDKTYEQYF	TGTGCCAGCATGTTTGGTGACAAGACCTACGAGCAGTACTTC
NA	TRBV30	once	TRBJ2-3	CAWSNRADTQYF	TGTGCCTGGAGTAATCGGGCAGATACGCAGTATTTT
NA	TRBV7-2	NA	TRBJ2-1	CASSSVGGAGWNEQFF	TGTGCCAGCAGCTCTGTTGGGGGGGCCGGTTGGAATGAGCAGTTCTTC